These T cell receptor beta chains were read from a single sample in a study of cytomegalovirus exposure and HLA in healthy donors. Libraries were prepared by immunoSEQ multiplex PCR; TCRdb keeps only in-frame clonotypes and omits some of them. The sample records 65,000 to 80,000 clones, nearly 95% being singletons. The material sequenced was PBMCs. The receptor source for this set is a woman aged 18-35 years in good health and CMV-seronegative. The CDR3 runs from the conserved cysteine through the conserved F or W. A D gene is named only where the DNA matches it firmly. Not every row has a clone size; where given, it reads once, few, many or a size class.

j_call d_call clone_size v_call cdr3_nt cdr3_aa
TRBJ2-3 - - TRBV28 TGTGCCAGCAGTTTATCAGTAGCGGACTACACAGATACGCAGTATTTT CASSLSVADYTDTQYF
TRBJ2-5 - - TRBV4-3 TGCGCCAGCAGCCAAGACGTCGACAGCCAAGAGACCCAGTACTTC CASSQDVDSQETQYF
TRBJ1-2 - - TRBV6-6 TGTGCCAGCAGCCTCGGTGCCGGGGATACTAACTATGGCTACACCTTC CASSLGAGDTNYGYTF
TRBJ2-7 TRBD1 - TRBV5-5 TGTGCCAGCAGCTGGACAGGGGAAGGAGGTTACGAGCAGTACTTC CASSWTGEGGYEQYF
TRBJ2-1 - - TRBV21-1 TGTGCCAGCAGCAGGTCCCGGGACAGGGATAATGAGCAGTTCTTC CASSRSRDRDNEQFF
TRBJ1-1 - - TRBV5-1 TGCGCCAGCAGCTTGGGAAGGACACTAAAGGGGGCTGAAGCTTTCTTT CASSLGRTLKGAEAFF
TRBJ2-7 - - TRBV11-2 TGTGCCAGCAGCTTAATCGGGAGCACCTACGAGCAGTACTTC CASSLIGSTYEQYF
TRBJ1-6 TRBD1 - TRBV5-1 TGCGCCAGCACGGGACAGGGGTATAATTCACCCCTCCACTTT CASTGQGYNSPLHF
TRBJ2-7 TRBD2 - TRBV11-3 TGTGCCAGCAGCTTAGATTTCGGCGTAGCGGGGCGATACGAGCAGTACTTC CASSLDFGVAGRYEQYF
TRBJ1-3 - - TRBV29-1 TGCAGCGTTGGAGGGGGAGACTCTGGAAACACCATATATTTT CSVGGGDSGNTIYF
TRBJ1-3 - - TRBV4-2 TGTGCCAGCAGCCAAACAGCCCTGACAAACACCATATATTTT CASSQTALTNTIYF
TRBJ2-7 - - TRBV30 TGTGCCTGGAGTGTACGTACGGGAAGATTCTCCTACGAGCAGTACTTC CAWSVRTGRFSYEQYF
TRBJ2-1 - - TRBV6-5 TGTGCCAGCAGTTACGGACTTGATGCGAGTGAGCAGTTCTTC CASSYGLDASEQFF
TRBJ1-2 - - TRBV6-1 TGTGCCAGCAGTTCCGACAACTCACGATTCTATGGCTACACCTTC CASSSDNSRFYGYTF
TRBJ2-1 - - TRBV7-8 TGTGCCAGCAGCTTAGGCCTTTCCGGCGACAGCCCCTACAATGAGCAGTTCTTC CASSLGLSGDSPYNEQFF
TRBJ1-2 - - TRBV11-2 TGTGCCAGCAGCTTAGGAATCGGGATGATGGGGGGGCCTGCGAGTGGCTACACCTTC CASSLGIGMMGGPASGYTF
TRBJ2-3 - - TRBV7-2 TGTGCCAGCAGCTCAGGGTCGGATACGCAGTATTTT CASSSGSDTQYF
TRBJ1-2 - - TRBV4-2 TGTGCCAGCAGCCAAGATAGGACAGTCCCGGCCTATGGCTACACCTTC CASSQDRTVPAYGYTF
TRBJ2-7 - - TRBV5-1 TGCGCCAGCAGCTTGGACAGGGACGAGCAGTACTTC CASSLDRDEQYF
TRBJ1-1 - - TRBV19 TGTGCCAGTAGTATACTAAGGACACAGGGCCGTCACCTTTCTGAAGCTTTCTTT CASSILRTQGRHLSEAFF
TRBJ1-1 - - TRBV30 TGTGCCTGGAGCGCGGGGGGAACCACTGAAGCTTTCTTT CAWSAGGTTEAFF
TRBJ1-4 TRBD1 - TRBV18 TGTGCCAGCTCACCTAAGGGGGCGGCTAATGAAAAACTGTTTTTT CASSPKGAANEKLFF
TRBJ1-1 - - TRBV11-3 TGTGCCAGCAGCTTAGAAGCAGGGTTCGCTTTCTTT CASSLEAGFAFF
TRBJ1-1 - once TRBV5-4 TGTGCCAGCAGCTTGGGAGGAAACACTGAAGCTTTCTTT CASSLGGNTEAFF
TRBJ2-7 TRBD1 - TRBV10-3 TGTGCCATCAGTGAGCCGTTTGGGACAGATTCCTCCTACGAGCAGTACTTC CAISEPFGTDSSYEQYF
TRBJ1-2 - - TRBV9 TGTGCCAGCAGCGTAGAAGGAGGGGGGGACTATGGCTACACCTTC CASSVEGGGDYGYTF
TRBJ2-7 TRBD1 - TRBV19 TGTGCCAGTAGTAAACAGGGGACGAGGGAGCAGTACTTC CASSKQGTREQYF
TRBJ2-7 TRBD1 - TRBV6-6 TGTGCCAGCAGTCCGGACAGGGATCCCTACGAGCAGTACTTC CASSPDRDPYEQYF
TRBJ2-5 - - TRBV28 TGTGCCAGCAGTTTATGGGAAGGGGCACAAGAGACCCAGTACTTC CASSLWEGAQETQYF
TRBJ1-5 - - TRBV4-1 TGCGCCAGCAGCCAAGAGGGGGGGGGTTTCAATCAGCCCCAGCATTTT CASSQEGGGFNQPQHF
TRBJ2-5 - - TRBV28 TGTGCCAGCAGTTTCCCCGTGGGCCAAAAGTACTTC CASSFPVGQKYF
TRBJ2-7 TRBD1 - TRBV2 TGTGCCAGTCATTCAGGGACAGGGCCCTACGAGCAGTACTTC CASHSGTGPYEQYF
TRBJ2-3 TRBD2 - TRBV7-2 TGTGCCAGCAGCATCCTAGCGGGGGGGAGCACAGATACGCAGTATTTT CASSILAGGSTDTQYF
TRBJ1-5 - - TRBV6-5 TGTGCCAGCAGGTACGGTTCAGGCAGGGCGGGGCAGCCCCAGCATTTT CASRYGSGRAGQPQHF
TRBJ1-5 - - TRBV7-2 TGTGCCAGCAGCTTAGGAGGGGAGGGACAGCCCCAGCATTTT CASSLGGEGQPQHF